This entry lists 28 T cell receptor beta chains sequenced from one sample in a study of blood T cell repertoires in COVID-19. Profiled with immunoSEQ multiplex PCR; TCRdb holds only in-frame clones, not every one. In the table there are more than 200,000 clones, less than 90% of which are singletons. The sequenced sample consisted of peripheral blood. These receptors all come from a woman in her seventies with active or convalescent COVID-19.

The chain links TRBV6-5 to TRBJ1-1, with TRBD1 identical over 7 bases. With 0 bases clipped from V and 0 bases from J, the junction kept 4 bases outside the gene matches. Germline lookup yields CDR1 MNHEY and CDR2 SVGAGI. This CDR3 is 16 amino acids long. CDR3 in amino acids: CASSYSRDSMNTEAFF. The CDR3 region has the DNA TGTGCCAGCAGTTACTCCCGGGACAGCATGAACACTGAAGCTTTCTTT.

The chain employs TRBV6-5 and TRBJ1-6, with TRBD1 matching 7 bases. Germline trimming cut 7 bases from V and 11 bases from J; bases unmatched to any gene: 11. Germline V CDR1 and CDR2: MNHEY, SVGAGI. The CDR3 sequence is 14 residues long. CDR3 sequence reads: CASTEGAGGPPLHF. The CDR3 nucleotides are TGTGCCAGCACCGAAGGGGCAGGGGGTCCACCCCTCCACTTT.

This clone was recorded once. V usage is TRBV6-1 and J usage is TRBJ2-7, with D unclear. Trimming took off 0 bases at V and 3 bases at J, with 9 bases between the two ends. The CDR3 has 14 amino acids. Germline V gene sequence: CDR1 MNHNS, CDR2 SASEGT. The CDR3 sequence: CASSEAAGNYEQYF. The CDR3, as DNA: TGTGCCAGCAGTGAAGCGGCAGGAAACTACGAGCAGTACTTC.

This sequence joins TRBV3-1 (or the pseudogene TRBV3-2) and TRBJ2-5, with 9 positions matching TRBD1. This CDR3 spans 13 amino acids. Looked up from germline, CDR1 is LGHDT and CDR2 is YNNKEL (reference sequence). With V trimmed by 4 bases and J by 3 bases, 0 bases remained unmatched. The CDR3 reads CASSRQGEETQYF. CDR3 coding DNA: TGTGCCAGCAGCCGACAGGGGGAAGAGACCCAGTACTTC.

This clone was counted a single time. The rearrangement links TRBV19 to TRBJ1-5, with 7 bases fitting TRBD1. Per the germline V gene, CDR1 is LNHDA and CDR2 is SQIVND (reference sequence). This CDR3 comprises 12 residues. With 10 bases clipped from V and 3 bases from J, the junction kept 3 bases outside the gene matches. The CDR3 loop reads CATRGVNQPQHF. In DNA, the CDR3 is TGTGCCACCAGGGGGGTCAATCAGCCCCAGCATTTT.

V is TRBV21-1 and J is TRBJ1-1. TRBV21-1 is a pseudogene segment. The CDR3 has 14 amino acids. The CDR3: CASSKELVNTEAFF. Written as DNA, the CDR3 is TGTGCCAGCAGCAAAGAATTAGTGAACACTGAAGCTTTCTTT.

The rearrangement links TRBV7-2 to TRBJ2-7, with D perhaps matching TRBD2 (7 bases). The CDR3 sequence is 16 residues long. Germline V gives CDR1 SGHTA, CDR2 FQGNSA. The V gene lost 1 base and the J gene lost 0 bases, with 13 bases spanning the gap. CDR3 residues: CASSLDGGGTSYEQYF. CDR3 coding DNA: TGTGCCAGCAGCTTAGATGGCGGGGGCACCTCCTACGAGCAGTACTTC.

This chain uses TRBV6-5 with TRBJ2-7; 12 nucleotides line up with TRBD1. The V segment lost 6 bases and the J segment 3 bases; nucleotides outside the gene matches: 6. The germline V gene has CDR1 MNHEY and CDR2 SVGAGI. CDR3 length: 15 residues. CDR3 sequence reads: CASSLGTGGLYEQYF. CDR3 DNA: TGTGCCAGCAGCCTCGGGACAGGGGGCCTCTACGAGCAGTACTTC.

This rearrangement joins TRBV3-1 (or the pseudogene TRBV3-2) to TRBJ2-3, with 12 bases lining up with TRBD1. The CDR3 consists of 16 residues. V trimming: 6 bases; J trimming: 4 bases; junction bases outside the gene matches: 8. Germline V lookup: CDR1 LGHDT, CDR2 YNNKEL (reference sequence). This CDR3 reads CASSDSGTGGPDTQYF. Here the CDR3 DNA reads TGTGCCAGCAGTGATTCCGGGACAGGGGGCCCAGATACGCAGTATTTT.

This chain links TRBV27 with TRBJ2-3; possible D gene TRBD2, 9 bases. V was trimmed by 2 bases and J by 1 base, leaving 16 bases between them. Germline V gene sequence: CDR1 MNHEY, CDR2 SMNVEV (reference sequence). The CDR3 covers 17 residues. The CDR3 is CASSLSLAGQGTDTQYF. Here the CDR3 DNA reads TGTGCCAGCAGTTTAAGTCTAGCGGGACAGGGCACAGATACGCAGTATTTT.

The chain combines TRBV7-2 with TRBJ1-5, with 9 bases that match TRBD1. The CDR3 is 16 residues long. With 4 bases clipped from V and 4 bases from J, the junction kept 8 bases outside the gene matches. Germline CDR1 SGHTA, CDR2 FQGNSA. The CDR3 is CASSSHWGQGNQPQHF. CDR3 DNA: TGTGCCAGCAGCTCACACTGGGGACAGGGAAATCAGCCCCAGCATTTT.

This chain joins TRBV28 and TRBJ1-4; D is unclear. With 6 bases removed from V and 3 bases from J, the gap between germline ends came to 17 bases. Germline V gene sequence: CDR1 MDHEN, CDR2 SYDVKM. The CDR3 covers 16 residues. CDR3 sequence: CASRRPVAGSNEKLFF. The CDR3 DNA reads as TGTGCCAGCAGGCGGCCAGTAGCGGGGTCTAATGAAAAACTGTTTTTT.

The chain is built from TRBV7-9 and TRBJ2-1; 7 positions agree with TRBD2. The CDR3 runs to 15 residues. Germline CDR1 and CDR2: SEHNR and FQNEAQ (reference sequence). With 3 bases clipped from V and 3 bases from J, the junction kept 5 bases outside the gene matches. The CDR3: CASSFGWDYYNEQFF. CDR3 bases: TGTGCCAGCAGCTTCGGTTGGGACTACTACAATGAGCAGTTCTTC.

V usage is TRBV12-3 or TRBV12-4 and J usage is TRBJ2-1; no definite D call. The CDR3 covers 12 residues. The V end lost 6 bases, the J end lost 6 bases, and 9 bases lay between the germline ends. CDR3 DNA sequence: TGTGCCAGCAGGACCGGGTTCAATGAGCAGTTCTTC. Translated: CASRTGFNEQFF.

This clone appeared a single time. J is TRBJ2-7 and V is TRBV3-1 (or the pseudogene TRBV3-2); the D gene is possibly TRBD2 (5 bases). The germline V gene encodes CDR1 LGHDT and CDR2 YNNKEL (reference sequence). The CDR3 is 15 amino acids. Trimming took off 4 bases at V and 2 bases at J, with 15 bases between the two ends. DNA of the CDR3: TGTGCCAGCAGCCTACGGGATTCGGCGCCCTACGAGCAGTACTTC. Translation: CASSLRDSAPYEQYF.

CDR3 in amino acids: CASSLQGGSTGELFF. As DNA, the CDR3 is TGTGCCAGCAGCTTACAGGGGGGAAGCACCGGGGAGCTGTTTTTT. V is TRBV7-9 and J is TRBJ2-2, with a tentative D call TRBD1 (7 bases). Per germline, CDR1 SEHNR and CDR2 FQNEAQ (reference sequence). The CDR3 is 15 residues long. V lost 2 bases and J 4 bases, leaving 11 bases between the germline ends.

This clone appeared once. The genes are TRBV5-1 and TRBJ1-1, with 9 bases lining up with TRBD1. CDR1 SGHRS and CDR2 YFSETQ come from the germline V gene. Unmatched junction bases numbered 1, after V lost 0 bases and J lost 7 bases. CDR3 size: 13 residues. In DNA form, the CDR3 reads TGCGCCAGCAGCTTGGGGACAGGGGATGAAGCTTTCTTT. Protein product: CASSLGTGDEAFF.

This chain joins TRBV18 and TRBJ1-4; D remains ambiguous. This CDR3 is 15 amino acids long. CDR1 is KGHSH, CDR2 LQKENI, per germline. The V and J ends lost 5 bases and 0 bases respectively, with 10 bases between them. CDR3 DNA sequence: TGTGCCAGCTCAACCCGACATACAACTAATGAAAAACTGTTTTTT. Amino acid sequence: CASSTRHTTNEKLFF. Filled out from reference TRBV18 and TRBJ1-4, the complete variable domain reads NAGVMQNPRHLVRRRGQEARLRCSPMKGHSHVYWYRQLPEEGLKFMVYLQKENIIDESGMPKERFSAEFPKEGPSILRIQQVVRGDSAAYFCASSTRHTTNEKLFFGSGTQLSVL.

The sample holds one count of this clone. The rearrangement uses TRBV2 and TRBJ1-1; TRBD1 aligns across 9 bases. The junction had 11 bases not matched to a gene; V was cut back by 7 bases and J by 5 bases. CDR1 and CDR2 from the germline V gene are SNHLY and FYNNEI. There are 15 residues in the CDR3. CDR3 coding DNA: TGTGCCAGCAAAGGCCGGGACAGGGATCGGACTGAAGCTTTCTTT. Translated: CASKGRDRDRTEAFF.

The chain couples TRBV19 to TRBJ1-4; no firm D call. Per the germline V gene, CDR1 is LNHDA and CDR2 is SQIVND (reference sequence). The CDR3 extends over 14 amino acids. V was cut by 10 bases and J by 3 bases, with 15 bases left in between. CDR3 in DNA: TGTGCCACCCGGGAAGACCTATCTAATGAAAAACTGTTTTTT. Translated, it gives CATREDLSNEKLFF.

This CDR3 reads CASSAQGLREQYF. CDR3 DNA sequence: TGTGCCAGCAGTGCCCAGGGTTTGCGCGAGCAGTACTTC. This sequence joins TRBV28 and TRBJ2-7; a weak D match, TRBD1 (5 bases). Trimming stripped 5 bases from V and 6 bases from J, with 14 bases between. In germline, CDR1 is MDHEN, CDR2 SYDVKM. The CDR3 totals 13 residues. The complete variable domain, with remaining parts taken from reference TRBV28 and TRBJ2-7, reads DVKVTQSSRYLVKRTGEKVFLECVQDMDHENMFWYRQDPGLGLRLIYFSYDVKMKEKGDIPEGYSVSREKKERFSLILESASTNQTSMYLCASSAQGLREQYFGPGTRLTVT.

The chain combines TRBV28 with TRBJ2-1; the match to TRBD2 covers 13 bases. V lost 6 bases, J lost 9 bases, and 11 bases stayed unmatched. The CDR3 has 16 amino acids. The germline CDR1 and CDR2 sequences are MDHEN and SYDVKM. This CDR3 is CASRRGTSGALGEQFF. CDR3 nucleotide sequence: TGTGCCAGCAGACGAGGGACTAGCGGGGCCCTTGGTGAGCAGTTCTTC.

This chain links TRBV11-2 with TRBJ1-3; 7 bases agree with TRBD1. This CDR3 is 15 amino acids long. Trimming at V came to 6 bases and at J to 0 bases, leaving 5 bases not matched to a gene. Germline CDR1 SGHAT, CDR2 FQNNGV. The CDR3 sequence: CASRGGTDSGNTIYF. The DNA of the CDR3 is TGTGCCAGCAGAGGGGGGACAGACTCTGGAAACACCATATATTTT.

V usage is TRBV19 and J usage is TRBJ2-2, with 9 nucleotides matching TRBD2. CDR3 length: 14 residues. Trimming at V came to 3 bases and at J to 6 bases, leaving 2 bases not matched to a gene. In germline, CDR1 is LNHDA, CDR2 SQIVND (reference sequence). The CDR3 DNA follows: TGTGCCAGTAGTATTAGCGGGAGTGCCGGGGAGCTGTTTTTT. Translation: CASSISGSAGELFF. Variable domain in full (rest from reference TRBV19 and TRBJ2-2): DGGITQSPKYLFRKEGQNVTLSCEQNLNHDAMYWYRQDPGQGLRLIYYSQIVNDFQKGDIAEGYSVSREKKESFPLTVTSAQKNPTAFYLCASSISGSAGELFFGEGSRLTVL.

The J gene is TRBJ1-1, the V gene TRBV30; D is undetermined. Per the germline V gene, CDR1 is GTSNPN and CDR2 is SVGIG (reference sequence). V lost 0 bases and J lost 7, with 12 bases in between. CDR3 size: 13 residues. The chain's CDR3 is CAWSVGRENEAFF. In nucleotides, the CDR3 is TGTGCCTGGAGTGTCGGTAGGGAGAATGAAGCTTTCTTT.

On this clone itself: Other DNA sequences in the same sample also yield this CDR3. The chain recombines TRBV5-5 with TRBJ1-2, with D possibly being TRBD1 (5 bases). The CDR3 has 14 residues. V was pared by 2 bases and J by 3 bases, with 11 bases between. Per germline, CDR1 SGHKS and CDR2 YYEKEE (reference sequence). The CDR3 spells CASSFGRGDYGYTF. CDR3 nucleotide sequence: TGTGCCAGCAGCTTTGGAAGGGGCGACTATGGCTACACCTTC.

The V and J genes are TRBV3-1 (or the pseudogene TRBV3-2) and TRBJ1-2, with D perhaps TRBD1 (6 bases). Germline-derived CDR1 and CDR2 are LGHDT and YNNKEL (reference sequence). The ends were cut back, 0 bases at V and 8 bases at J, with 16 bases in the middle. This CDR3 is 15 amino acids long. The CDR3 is CASSQDLAGAGGYTF. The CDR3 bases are TGTGCCAGCAGCCAAGATCTTGCGGGGGCGGGAGGCTACACCTTC.

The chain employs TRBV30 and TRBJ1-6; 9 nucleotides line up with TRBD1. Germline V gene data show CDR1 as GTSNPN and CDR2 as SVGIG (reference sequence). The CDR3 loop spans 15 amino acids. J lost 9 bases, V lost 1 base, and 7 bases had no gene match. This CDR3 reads CAWSALQGATSPLHF. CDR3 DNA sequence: TGTGCCTGGAGTGCGCTACAGGGGGCCACTTCACCCCTCCACTTT.